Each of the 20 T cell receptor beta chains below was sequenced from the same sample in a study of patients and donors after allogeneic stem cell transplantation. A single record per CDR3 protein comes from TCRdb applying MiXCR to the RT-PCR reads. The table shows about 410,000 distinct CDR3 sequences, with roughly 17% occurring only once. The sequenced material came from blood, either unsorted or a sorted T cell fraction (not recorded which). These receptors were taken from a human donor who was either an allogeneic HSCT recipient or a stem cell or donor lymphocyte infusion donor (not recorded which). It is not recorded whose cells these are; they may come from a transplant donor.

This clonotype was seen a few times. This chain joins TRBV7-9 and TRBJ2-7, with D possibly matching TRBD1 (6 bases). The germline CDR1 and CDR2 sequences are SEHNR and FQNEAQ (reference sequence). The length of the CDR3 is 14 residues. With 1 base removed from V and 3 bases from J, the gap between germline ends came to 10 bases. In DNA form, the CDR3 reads TGTGCCAGCAGCTTAGAGGGGGTCCGCTACGAGCAGTACTTC. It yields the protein CASSLEGVRYEQYF.

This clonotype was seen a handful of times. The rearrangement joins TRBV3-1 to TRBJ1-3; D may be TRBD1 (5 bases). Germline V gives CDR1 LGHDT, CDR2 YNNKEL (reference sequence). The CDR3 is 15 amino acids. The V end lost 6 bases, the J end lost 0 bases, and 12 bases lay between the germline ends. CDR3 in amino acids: CASSLTANSGNTIYF. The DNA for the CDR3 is TGTGCCAGCAGTCTGACAGCGAACTCTGGAAACACCATATATTTT.

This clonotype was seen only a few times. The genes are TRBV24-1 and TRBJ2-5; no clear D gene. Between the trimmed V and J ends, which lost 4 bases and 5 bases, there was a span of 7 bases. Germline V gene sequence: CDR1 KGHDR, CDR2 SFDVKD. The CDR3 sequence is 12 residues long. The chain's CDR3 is CATSDQMETQYF. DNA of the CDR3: TGTGCCACCAGTGACCAGATGGAGACCCAGTACTTC.

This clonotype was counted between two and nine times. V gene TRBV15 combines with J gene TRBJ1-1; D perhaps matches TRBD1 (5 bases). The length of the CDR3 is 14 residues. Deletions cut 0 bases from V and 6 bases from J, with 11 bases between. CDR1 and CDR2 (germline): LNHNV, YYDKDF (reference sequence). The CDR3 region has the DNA TGTGCCACCAGCAGAGATGGGGGTACGGCTGAAGCTTTCTTT. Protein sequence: CATSRDGGTAEAFF.

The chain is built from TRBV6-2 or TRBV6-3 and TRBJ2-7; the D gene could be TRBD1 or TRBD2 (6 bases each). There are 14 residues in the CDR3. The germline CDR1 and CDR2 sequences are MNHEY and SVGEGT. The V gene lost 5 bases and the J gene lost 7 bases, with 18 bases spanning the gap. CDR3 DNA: TGTGCCAGCAGTCCGTGGAGGGGGAGGATGGAGCAGTACTTC. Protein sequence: CASSPWRGRMEQYF.

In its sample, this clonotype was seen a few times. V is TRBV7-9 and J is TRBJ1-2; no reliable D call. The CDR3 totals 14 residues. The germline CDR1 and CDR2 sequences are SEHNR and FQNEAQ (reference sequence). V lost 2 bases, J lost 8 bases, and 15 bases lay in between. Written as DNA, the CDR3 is TGTGCCAGCAGCTTAATACGACCAATGGAGGGCTACACCTTC. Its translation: CASSLIRPMEGYTF. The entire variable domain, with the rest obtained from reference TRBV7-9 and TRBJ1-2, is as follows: DTGVSQNPRHKITKRGQNVTFRCDPISEHNRLYWYRQTLGQGPEFLTYFQNEAQLEKSRLLSDRFSAERPKGSFSTLEIQRTEQGDSAMYLCASSLIRPMEGYTFGSGTRLTVV.

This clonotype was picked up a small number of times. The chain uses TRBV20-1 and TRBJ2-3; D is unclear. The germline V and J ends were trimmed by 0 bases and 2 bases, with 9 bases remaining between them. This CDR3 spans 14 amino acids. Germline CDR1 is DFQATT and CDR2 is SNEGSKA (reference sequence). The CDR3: CSARDRLLTDTQYF. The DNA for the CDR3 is TGCAGTGCTAGAGATAGGCTCCTCACAGATACGCAGTATTTT.

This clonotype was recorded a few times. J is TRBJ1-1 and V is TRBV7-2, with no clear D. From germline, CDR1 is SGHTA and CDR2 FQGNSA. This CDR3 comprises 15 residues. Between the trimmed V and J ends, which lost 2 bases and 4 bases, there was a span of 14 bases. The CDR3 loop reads CASSLRIGRRTEAFF. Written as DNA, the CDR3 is TGTGCCAGCAGCTTAAGGATAGGGAGACGCACTGAAGCTTTCTTT.

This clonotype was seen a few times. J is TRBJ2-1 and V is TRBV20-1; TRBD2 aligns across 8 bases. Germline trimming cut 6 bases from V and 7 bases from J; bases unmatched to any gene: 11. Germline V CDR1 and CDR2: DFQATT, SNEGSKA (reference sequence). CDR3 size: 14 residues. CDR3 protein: CSAPKIAGKNEQFF. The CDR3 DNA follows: TGCAGTGCCCCCAAGATAGCGGGGAAGAATGAGCAGTTCTTC.

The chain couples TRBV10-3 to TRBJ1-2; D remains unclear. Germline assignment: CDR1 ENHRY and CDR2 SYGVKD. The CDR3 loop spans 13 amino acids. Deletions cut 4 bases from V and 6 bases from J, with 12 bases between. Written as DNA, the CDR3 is TGTGCCATCAGTGTTGGGCAGAGAAATGGCTACACCTTC. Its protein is CAISVGQRNGYTF.

DNA of the CDR3: TGTGCCAGCAGCTTATACGGGAAACCGAATGAAAAACTGTTTTTT. Protein: CASSLYGKPNEKLFF. The chain has TRBV7-9 and TRBJ1-4; D is uncertain. Per germline, CDR1 SEHNR and CDR2 FQNEAQ (reference sequence). V was clipped by 2 bases and J by 5 bases, with 12 bases between them. The CDR3 covers 15 residues.

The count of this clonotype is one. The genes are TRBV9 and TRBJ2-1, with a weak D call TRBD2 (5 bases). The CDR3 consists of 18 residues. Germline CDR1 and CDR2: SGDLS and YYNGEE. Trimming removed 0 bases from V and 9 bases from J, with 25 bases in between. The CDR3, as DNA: TGTGCCAGCAGCGTAGACCCCTATGAGGGAGCCCCTGATAGTGAGCAGTTCTTC. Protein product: CASSVDPYEGAPDSEQFF.

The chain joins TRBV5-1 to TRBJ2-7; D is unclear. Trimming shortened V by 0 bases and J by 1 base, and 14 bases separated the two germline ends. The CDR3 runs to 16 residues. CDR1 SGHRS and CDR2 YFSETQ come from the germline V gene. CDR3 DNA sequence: TGCGCCAGCAGCTTGGTATGGCCATCAAGTTCCTACGAGCAGTACTTC. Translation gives CASSLVWPSSSYEQYF.

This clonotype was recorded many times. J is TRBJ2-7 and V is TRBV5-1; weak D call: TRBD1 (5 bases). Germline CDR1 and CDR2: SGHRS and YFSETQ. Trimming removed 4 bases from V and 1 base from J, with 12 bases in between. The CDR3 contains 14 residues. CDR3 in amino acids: CASSLVGASYEQYF. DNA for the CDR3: TGCGCCAGCAGCCTTGTTGGGGCTTCCTACGAGCAGTACTTC.

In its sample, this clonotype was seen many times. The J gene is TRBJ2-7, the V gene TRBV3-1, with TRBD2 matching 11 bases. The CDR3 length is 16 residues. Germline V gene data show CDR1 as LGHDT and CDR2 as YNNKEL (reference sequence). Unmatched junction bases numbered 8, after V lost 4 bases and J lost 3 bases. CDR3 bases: TGTGCCAGCAGCCCCTATAGCGGGAGGGCCGTCTACGAGCAGTACTTC. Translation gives CASSPYSGRAVYEQYF.

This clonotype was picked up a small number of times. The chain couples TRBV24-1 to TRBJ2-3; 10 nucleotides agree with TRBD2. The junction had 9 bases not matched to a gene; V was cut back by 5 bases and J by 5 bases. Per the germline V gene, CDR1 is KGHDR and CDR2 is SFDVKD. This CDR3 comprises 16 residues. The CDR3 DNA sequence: TGTGCCACCAGTGTAGGGCTAGCGGGAGAGCAAGATACGCAGTATTTT. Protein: CATSVGLAGEQDTQYF.

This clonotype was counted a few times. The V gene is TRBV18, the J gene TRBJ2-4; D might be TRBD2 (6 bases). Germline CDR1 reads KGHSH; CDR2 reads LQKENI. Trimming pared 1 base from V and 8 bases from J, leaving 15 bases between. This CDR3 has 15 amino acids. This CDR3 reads CASSPRARGGDIQYF. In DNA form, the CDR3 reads TGTGCCAGCTCACCACGTGCGCGCGGAGGGGACATTCAGTACTTC.

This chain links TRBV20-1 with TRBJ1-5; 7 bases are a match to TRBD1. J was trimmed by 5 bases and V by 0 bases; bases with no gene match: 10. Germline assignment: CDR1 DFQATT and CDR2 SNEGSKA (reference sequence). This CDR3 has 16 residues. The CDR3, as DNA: TGCAGTGCTAGAGAACTGACAGGGTGGGTAGATCAGCCCCAGCATTTT. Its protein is CSARELTGWVDQPQHF.

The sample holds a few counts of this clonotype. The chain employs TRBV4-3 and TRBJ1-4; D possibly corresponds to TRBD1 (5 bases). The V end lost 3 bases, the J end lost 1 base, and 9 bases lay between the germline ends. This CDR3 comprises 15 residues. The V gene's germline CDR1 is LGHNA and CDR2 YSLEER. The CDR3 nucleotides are TGCGCCAGCAGCCAGAACAGGCAAACTAATGAAAAACTGTTTTTT. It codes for CASSQNRQTNEKLFF.

The CDR3 sequence is CASSPTGGGGYGYTF. CDR3 nucleotide sequence: TGTGCCAGCAGCCCAACAGGGGGCGGAGGCTATGGCTACACCTTC. This chain uses TRBV9 with TRBJ1-2; 9 bases agree with TRBD1. J lost 4 bases, V lost 4 bases, and 8 bases had no gene match. Germline CDR1 is SGDLS and CDR2 is YYNGEE. The CDR3 has 15 amino acids.